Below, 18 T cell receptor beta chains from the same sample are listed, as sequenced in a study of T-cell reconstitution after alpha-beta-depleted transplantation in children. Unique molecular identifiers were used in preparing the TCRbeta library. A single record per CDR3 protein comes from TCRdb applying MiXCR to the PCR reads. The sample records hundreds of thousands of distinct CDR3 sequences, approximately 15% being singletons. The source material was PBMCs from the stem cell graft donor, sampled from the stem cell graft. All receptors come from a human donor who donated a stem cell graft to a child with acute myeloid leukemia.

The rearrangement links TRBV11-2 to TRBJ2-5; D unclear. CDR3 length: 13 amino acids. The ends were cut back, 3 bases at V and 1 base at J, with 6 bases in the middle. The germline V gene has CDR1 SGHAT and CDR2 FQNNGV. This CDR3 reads CASSFNPQETQYF. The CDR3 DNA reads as TGTGCCAGCAGCTTTAACCCCCAAGAGACCCAGTACTTC.

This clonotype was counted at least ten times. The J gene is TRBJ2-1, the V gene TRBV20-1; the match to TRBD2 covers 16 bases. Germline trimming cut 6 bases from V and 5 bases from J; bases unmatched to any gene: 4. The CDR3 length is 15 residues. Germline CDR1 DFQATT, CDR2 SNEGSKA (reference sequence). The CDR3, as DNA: TGCAGTGCCGGGACTAGCGGGGGGGCAGACAATGAGCAGTTCTTC. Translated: CSAGTSGGADNEQFF.

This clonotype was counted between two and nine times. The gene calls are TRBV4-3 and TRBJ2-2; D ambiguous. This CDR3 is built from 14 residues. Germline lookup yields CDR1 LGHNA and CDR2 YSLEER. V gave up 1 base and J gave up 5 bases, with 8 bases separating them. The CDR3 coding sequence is TGCGCCAGCAGCCAAGGCCCTAAGACCGGGGAGCTGTTTTTT. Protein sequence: CASSQGPKTGELFF.

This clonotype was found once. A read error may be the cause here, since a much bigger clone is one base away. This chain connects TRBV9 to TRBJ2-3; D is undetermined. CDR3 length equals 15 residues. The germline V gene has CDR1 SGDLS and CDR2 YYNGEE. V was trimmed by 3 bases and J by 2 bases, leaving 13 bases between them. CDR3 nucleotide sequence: TGTGCCAGCAGCGCATTCCGGGTGGACACAGATACGCAGTATTTT. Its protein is CASSAFRVDTDTQYF.

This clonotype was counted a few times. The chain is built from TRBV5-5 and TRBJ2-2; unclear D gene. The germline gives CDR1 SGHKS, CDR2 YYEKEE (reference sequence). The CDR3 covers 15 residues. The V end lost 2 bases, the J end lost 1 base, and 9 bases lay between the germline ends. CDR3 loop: CASSFGDVNTGELFF. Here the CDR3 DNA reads TGTGCCAGCAGCTTTGGGGATGTGAACACCGGGGAGCTGTTTTTT.

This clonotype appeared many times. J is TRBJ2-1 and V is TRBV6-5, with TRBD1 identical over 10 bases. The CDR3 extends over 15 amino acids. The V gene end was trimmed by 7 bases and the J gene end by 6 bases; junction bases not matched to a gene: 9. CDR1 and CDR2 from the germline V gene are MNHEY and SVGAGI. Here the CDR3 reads CASIADRGQTNEQFF. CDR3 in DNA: TGTGCCAGCATCGCCGACAGGGGGCAAACCAATGAGCAGTTCTTC.

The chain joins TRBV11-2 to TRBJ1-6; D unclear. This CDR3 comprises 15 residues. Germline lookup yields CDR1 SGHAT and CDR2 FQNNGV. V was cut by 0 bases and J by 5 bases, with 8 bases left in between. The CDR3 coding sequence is TGTGCCAGCAGCTTAGAGCTGCAGGATAATTCACCCCTCCACTTT. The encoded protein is CASSLELQDNSPLHF. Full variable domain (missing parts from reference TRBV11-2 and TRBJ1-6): EAGVAQSPRYKIIEKRQSVAFWCNPISGHATLYWYQQILGQGPKLLIQFQNNGVVDDSQLPKDRFSAERLKGVDSTLKIQPAKLEDSAVYLCASSLELQDNSPLHFGNGTRLTVT.

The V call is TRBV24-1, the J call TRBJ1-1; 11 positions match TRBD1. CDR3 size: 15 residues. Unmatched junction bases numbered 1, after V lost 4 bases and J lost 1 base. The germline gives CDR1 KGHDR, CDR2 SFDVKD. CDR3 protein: CATSEDRGPNTEAFF. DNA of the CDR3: TGTGCCACCAGTGAGGACAGGGGGCCGAACACTGAAGCTTTCTTT.

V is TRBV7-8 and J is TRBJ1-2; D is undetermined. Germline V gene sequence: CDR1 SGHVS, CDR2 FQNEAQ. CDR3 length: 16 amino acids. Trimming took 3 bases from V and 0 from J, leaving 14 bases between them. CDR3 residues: CASSLVGYAANYGYTF. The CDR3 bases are TGTGCCAGCAGCTTGGTCGGATATGCTGCTAACTATGGCTACACCTTC.

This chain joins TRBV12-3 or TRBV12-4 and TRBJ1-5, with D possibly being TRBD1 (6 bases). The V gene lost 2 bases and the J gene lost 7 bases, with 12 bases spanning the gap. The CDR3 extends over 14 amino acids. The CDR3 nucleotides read TGTGCCAGCAGTTTACAGGGGCACGAGCAGCCCCAGCATTTT. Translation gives CASSLQGHEQPQHF.

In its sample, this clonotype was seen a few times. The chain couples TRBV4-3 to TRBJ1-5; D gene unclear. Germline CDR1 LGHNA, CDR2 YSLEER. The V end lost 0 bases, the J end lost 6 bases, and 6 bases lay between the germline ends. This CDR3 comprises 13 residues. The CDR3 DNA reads TGCGCCAGCAGCCAAGAAATGGGTCAGCCCCAGCATTTT. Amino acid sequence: CASSQEMGQPQHF.

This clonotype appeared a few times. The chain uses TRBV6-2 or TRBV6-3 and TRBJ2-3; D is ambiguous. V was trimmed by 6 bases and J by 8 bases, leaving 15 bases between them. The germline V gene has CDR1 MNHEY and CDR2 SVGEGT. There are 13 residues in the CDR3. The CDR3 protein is CASRDTSVPTQYF. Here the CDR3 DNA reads TGTGCCAGCAGGGATACTTCCGTCCCTACGCAGTATTTT.

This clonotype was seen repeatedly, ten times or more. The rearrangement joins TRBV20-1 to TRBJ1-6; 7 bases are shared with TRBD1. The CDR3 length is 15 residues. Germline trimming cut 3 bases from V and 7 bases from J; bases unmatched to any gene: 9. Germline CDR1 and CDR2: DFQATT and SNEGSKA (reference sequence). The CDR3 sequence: CSARQGVGLNSPLHF. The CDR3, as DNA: TGCAGTGCTAGGCAGGGGGTGGGACTAAATTCACCCCTCCACTTT.

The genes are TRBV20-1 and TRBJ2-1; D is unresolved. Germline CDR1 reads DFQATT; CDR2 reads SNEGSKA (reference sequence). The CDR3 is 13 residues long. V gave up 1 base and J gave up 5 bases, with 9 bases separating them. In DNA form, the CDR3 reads TGCAGTGCTAGAGTCGGAACGCACAATGAGCAGTTCTTC. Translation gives CSARVGTHNEQFF.

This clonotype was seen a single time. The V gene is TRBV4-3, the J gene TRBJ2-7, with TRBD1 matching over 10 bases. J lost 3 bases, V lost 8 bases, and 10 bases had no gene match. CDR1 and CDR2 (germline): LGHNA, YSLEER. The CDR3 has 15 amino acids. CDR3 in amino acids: CASSLSGTGVYEQYF. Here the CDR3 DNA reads TGCGCCAGCTCTTTATCCGGGACAGGGGTCTACGAGCAGTACTTC.

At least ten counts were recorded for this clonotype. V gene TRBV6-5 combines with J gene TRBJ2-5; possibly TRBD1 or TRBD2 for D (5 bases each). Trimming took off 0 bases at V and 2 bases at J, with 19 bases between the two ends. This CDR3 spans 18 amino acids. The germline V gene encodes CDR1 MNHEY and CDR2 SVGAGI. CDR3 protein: CASSYSAESGPGQETQYF. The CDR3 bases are TGTGCCAGCAGTTACTCGGCGGAATCGGGACCGGGACAAGAGACCCAGTACTTC.

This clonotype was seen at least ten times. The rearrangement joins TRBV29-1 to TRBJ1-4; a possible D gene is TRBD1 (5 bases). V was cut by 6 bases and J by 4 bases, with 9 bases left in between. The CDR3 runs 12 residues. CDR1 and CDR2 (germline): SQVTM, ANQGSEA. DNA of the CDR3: TGCAGCGTCGGGGGGGTTAATGAAAAACTGTTTTTT. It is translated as CSVGGVNEKLFF. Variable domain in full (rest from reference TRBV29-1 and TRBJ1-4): SAVISQKPSRDICQRGTSLTIQCQVDSQVTMMFWYRQQPGQSLTLIATANQGSEATYESGFVIDKFPISRPNLTFSTLTVSNMSPEDSSIYLCSVGGVNEKLFFGSGTQLSVL.

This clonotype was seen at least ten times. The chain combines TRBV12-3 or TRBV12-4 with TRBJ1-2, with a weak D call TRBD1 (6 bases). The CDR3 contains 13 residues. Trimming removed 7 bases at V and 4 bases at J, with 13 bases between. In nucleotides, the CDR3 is TGTGCCAGCACCCTACAGGGCCCCTATGGCTACACCTTC. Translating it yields CASTLQGPYGYTF.